The 26 T cell receptor beta chains given below trace back to one sample, sequenced in a study of T cell responses to AZD1222 COVID-19 vaccine. Using immunoSEQ multiplex PCR, the repertoire was profiled, and TCRdb retains in-frame clones only, with some absent. In the table there are 150,000 or so clones, 93% of which are singletons. The source material was peripheral blood, sampled on day 0 of AZD1222 vaccination. These TCRs come from an adult in good health.

The chain recombines TRBV10-3 with TRBJ1-1, with D possibly matching TRBD1 (5 bases). This CDR3 is built from 14 residues. V gave up 9 bases and J gave up 4 bases, with 18 bases separating them. Germline-derived CDR1 and CDR2 are ENHRY and SYGVKD. This CDR3 reads CAIRPGPRPTEAFF. Here the CDR3 DNA reads TGTGCCATAAGACCGGGACCGCGGCCCACTGAAGCTTTCTTT.

The rearrangement joins TRBV10-3 to TRBJ1-1, with D hard to call. The CDR3 extends over 14 amino acids. Trimming shortened V by 10 bases and J by 3 bases, and 18 bases separated the two germline ends. Germline CDR1 reads ENHRY; CDR2 reads SYGVKD. CDR3 region: CATMRSDGYTEAFF. The CDR3 DNA follows: TGTGCCACCATGAGATCGGACGGATACACTGAAGCTTTCTTT.

The chain is built from TRBV5-1 and TRBJ1-1; D possibly corresponds to TRBD1 (6 bases). The CDR3 has 14 residues. CDR1 SGHRS and CDR2 YFSETQ come from the germline V gene. V was cut by 3 bases and J by 4 bases, with 13 bases left in between. The chain's CDR3 is CASSSYTGTTEAFF. The CDR3, as DNA: TGCGCCAGCAGCTCATACACAGGGACCACTGAAGCTTTCTTT.

V gene TRBV4-1 combines with J gene TRBJ2-1; D not resolved. From germline, CDR1 is MGHRA and CDR2 YSYEKL. V dropped 1 base and J dropped 0 bases, with 10 bases sitting between them. The CDR3 has 16 amino acids. The CDR3 here is CASSQVYSSSYNEQFF. CDR3 nucleotides: TGCGCCAGCAGCCAAGTTTACAGTAGCTCCTACAATGAGCAGTTCTTC.

The rearrangement links TRBV5-1 to TRBJ2-7; a possible D gene is TRBD1 (6 bases). V was shortened by 5 bases and J by 5 bases, with 14 bases between the two germline ends. CDR1 SGHRS and CDR2 YFSETQ come from the germline V gene. The CDR3 covers 13 residues. The CDR3 coding sequence is TGCGCCAGCAGAGGGGACAAGATTCACGAGCAGTACTTC. It encodes CASRGDKIHEQYF. Complete variable domain (other parts from reference TRBV5-1 and TRBJ2-7): KAGVTQTPRYLIKTRGQQVTLSCSPISGHRSVSWYQQTPGQGLQFLFEYFSETQRNKGNFPGRFSGRQFSNSRSEMNVSTLELGDSALYLCASRGDKIHEQYFGPGTRLTVT.

V gene TRBV2 combines with J gene TRBJ1-2, with a weak D call TRBD1 (5 bases). Germline loops: CDR1 SNHLY, CDR2 FYNNEI. V was pared by 6 bases and J by 3 bases, with 20 bases between. CDR3 size: 16 residues. CDR3 region: CASRVRETPWDYGYTF. Here the CDR3 DNA reads TGTGCCAGCAGAGTCAGGGAGACTCCTTGGGACTATGGCTACACCTTC.

The rearrangement links TRBV4-1 to TRBJ2-7; D may correspond to TRBD1 or TRBD2 (6 bases each). Germline V CDR1 and CDR2: MGHRA, YSYEKL. V lost 1 base and J lost 3, with 16 bases in between. This CDR3 spans 16 amino acids. The CDR3 DNA reads as TGCGCCAGCAGCCAAGGGCTAGGGGGGTCGAGCTACGAGCAGTACTTC. Translated: CASSQGLGGSSYEQYF.

This clone was found once. The V call is TRBV4-3, the J call TRBJ2-3; 7 nucleotides agree with TRBD2. This CDR3 contains 17 residues. CDR1 is LGHNA, CDR2 YSLEER, per germline. Trimming at V came to 0 bases and at J to 1 base, leaving 7 bases not matched to a gene. The CDR3 reads CASSQERLALGTDTQYF. The CDR3 nucleotides read TGCGCCAGCAGCCAAGAACGACTAGCCCTAGGCACAGATACGCAGTATTTT.

As regards this clone: The CDR3 does not close with the conserved phenylalanine or tryptophan, likely indicating a read error. The DNA is left out, because the CDR3 cannot be placed on it with certainty; the CDR3 is given as TCRdb lists it. This chain joins TRBV9 and TRBJ1-1. The CDR3 contains 9 residues when both ends are counted. Germline V gene data show CDR1 as SGDLS and CDR2 as YYNGEE. CDR3 loop: CASTGGPQV.

This rearrangement joins TRBV6-1 to TRBJ2-5; D unclear. There are 16 residues in the CDR3. V lost 0 bases, J lost 5 bases, and 16 bases lay in between. Germline V CDR1 and CDR2: MNHNS, SASEGT. This chain's CDR3 is CASSEALLNAGETQYF. CDR3 DNA: TGTGCCAGCAGTGAAGCGCTTTTGAATGCTGGGGAGACCCAGTACTTC.

The chain is built from TRBV7-2 and TRBJ1-2, with D hard to call. The CDR3 is 14 amino acids. V dropped 1 base and J dropped 7 bases, with 13 bases sitting between them. Germline CDR1 SGHTA, CDR2 FQGNSA. The CDR3 DNA reads as TGTGCCAGCAGCTTAGGGGTCCTGGCGGGTGGCTACACCTTC. This sequence encodes CASSLGVLAGGYTF.

This chain uses TRBV9 with TRBJ1-3; tentative D call: TRBD1 (6 bases). In germline, CDR1 is SGDLS, CDR2 YYNGEE. Trimming took off 2 bases at V and 8 bases at J, with 8 bases between the two ends. The CDR3 length is 12 residues. The CDR3 spells CASSVEGDTIYF. CDR3 nucleotides: TGTGCCAGCAGCGTCGAGGGGGACACCATATATTTT.

The rearrangement joins TRBV10-3 to TRBJ2-1; possible D gene TRBD1, 5 bases. V lost 8 bases and J 2 bases, leaving 7 bases between the germline ends. This CDR3 has 12 amino acids. Germline CDR1 and CDR2: ENHRY and SYGVKD. Here the CDR3 reads CAIGATYNEQFF. CDR3 nucleotide sequence: TGTGCCATCGGGGCCACCTACAATGAGCAGTTCTTC.

This clone is categorized as medium-sized. The V call is TRBV4-2, the J call TRBJ2-3, with TRBD2 matching 11 bases. Germline loops: CDR1 LGHNA, CDR2 YNFKEQ. The CDR3 loop spans 16 amino acids. V was clipped by 0 bases and J by 4 bases; unmatched bases: 3. The CDR3 spells CASSQDLSGGADTQYF. The CDR3 DNA reads as TGTGCCAGCAGCCAAGATCTTAGCGGGGGGGCAGATACGCAGTATTTT.

This clone has more than one count but fewer than ten. The chain employs TRBV30 and TRBJ2-2; D assignment may be TRBD1 or TRBD2 (5 bases each). This CDR3 has 14 amino acids. The germline gives CDR1 GTSNPN, CDR2 SVGIG (reference sequence). V was cut by 7 bases and J by 4 bases, with 16 bases left in between. The CDR3 is CALSLGTFTGELFF. In DNA form, the CDR3 reads TGTGCCTTATCCCTGGGGACGTTCACCGGGGAGCTGTTTTTT.

The chain carries TRBV18 and TRBJ2-7, with D possibly being TRBD1 (6 bases). V dropped 0 bases and J dropped 3 bases, with 15 bases sitting between them. Germline V gene data show CDR1 as KGHSH and CDR2 as LQKENI. CDR3 length: 16 amino acids. This CDR3 is CASSPPRAGVGYEQYF. For the CDR3, the DNA is TGTGCCAGCTCACCACCGCGGGCAGGGGTTGGCTACGAGCAGTACTTC.

The chain recombines TRBV7-2 with TRBJ2-5; tentatively, D is TRBD1 (7 bases). V gave up 0 bases and J gave up 5 bases, with 13 bases separating them. The germline V gene has CDR1 SGHTA and CDR2 FQGNSA. The CDR3 sequence is 15 residues long. In DNA, the CDR3 is TGTGCCAGCAGCTTAGCAGGAGGGGGCGGGGAGACCCAGTACTTC. Translated: CASSLAGGGGETQYF.

The genes are TRBV10-3 and TRBJ1-5, with a possible D match to TRBD1 (5 bases). The germline V gene encodes CDR1 ENHRY and CDR2 SYGVKD. V was cut by 4 bases and J by 7 bases, with 14 bases left in between. The CDR3 is 14 amino acids. The CDR3, as DNA: TGTGCCATCAGTGGCGGCCAGGGTGGCCAGCCCCAGCATTTT. Translated: CAISGGQGGQPQHF.

This chain joins TRBV4-1 and TRBJ1-5; no firm D call. CDR3 length: 14 residues. Between the trimmed V and J ends, which lost 1 base and 3 bases, there was a span of 7 bases. The germline gives CDR1 MGHRA, CDR2 YSYEKL. This CDR3 is CASSQVENNQPQHF. CDR3 coding DNA: TGCGCCAGCAGCCAAGTAGAGAACAATCAGCCCCAGCATTTT.

The rearrangement links TRBV30 to TRBJ1-5; D unresolved. Germline CDR1 and CDR2: GTSNPN and SVGIG (reference sequence). This CDR3 is 13 amino acids long. Deletions cut 3 bases from V and 6 bases from J, with 12 bases between. The CDR3 DNA follows: TGTGCCTGGAGCCCCCGGTGGGTTCAGCCCCAGCATTTT. It translates to CAWSPRWVQPQHF.

The chain uses TRBV4-3 and TRBJ1-6; no clear D. Germline-derived CDR1 and CDR2 are LGHNA and YSLEER. V lost 0 bases and J lost 5, with 17 bases in between. The CDR3 covers 18 residues. CDR3 amino acids: CASSQDIFRTLNNSPLHF. CDR3 in DNA: TGCGCCAGCAGCCAAGATATATTCAGGACGTTGAATAATTCACCCCTCCACTTT.

The chain recombines TRBV7-2 with TRBJ1-2, with TRBD1 matching 9 bases. Trimming took 3 bases from V and 6 from J; bases not matched to a gene: 5. The germline V gene encodes CDR1 SGHTA and CDR2 FQGNSA. The CDR3 sequence is 14 residues long. The CDR3 region is CASSFYRDRDGYTF. DNA for the CDR3: TGTGCCAGCAGCTTTTACCGGGACAGGGATGGCTACACCTTC.

The chain recombines TRBV7-9 with TRBJ2-7; 9 bases map to TRBD1. V was pared by 7 bases and J by 5 bases, with 6 bases of the junction left unmatched. The CDR3 loop spans 13 amino acids. Germline CDR1 is SEHNR and CDR2 is FQNEAQ (reference sequence). The CDR3 loop reads CASTTGGMDEQYF. The DNA for the CDR3 is TGTGCCAGCACCACAGGGGGCATGGACGAGCAGTACTTC.

The chain joins TRBV6-1 to TRBJ1-5, with a weak D call TRBD1 (5 bases). The CDR3 length is 14 residues. Germline CDR1 and CDR2: MNHNS and SASEGT. The V end was cut by 3 bases, the J end by 3 bases, with 9 bases between. Here the CDR3 reads CASSDGAHNQPQHF. CDR3 nucleotides: TGTGCCAGCAGTGATGGGGCACACAATCAGCCCCAGCATTTT.

The CDR3 spells CASSLFNAGESSYEQYF. CDR3 bases: TGTGCCAGCAGCTTATTTAATGCGGGGGAAAGCTCCTACGAGCAGTACTTC. This rearrangement joins TRBV7-6 to TRBJ2-7; 7 bases are shared with TRBD2. The CDR3 has 17 residues. Trimming at V came to 2 bases and at J to 0 bases, leaving 10 bases not matched to a gene. From germline, CDR1 is SGHVS and CDR2 FNYEAQ.

This clone showed up just once. The DNA of the CDR3 is TGTGCCAGCAGCTTAGCGGGGGGTAATTCACCCCTCCACTTT. It encodes CASSLAGGNSPLHF. This chain uses TRBV11-2 with TRBJ1-6; D may be TRBD1 (5 bases). The CDR3 consists of 14 residues. Germline lookup yields CDR1 SGHAT and CDR2 FQNNGV. Trimming pared 1 base from V and 6 bases from J, leaving 7 bases between.